Presented here are 2 T cell receptor beta chains from one specimen sequenced in a study of T-cell reconstitution after alpha-beta-depleted transplantation in children. Preparing the TCRbeta library involved the use of unique molecular identifiers. MiXCR was run by TCRdb on the PCR reads, yielding one entry per CDR3 protein. The sample lists about 870,000 distinct CDR3 sequences; roughly 15% were seen once. The sequencing used PBMCs, mostly from graft donor cells, collected 360 days after TCRalphabeta/CD19-depleted stem cell transplant. The receptor set was obtained from a male patient under 18 who had a stem cell transplant for acute lymphoblastic leukemia, so the T cells may come from the graft donor.

This rearrangement joins TRBV9 to TRBJ2-5; 7 positions match TRBD1. V trimming: 2 bases; J trimming: 5 bases; junction bases outside the gene matches: 9. Germline V gene lookup returns CDR1 SGDLS and CDR2 YYNGEE. The CDR3 sequence is 15 residues long. The chain's CDR3 is CASSVTGPPGETQYF. The CDR3 region has the DNA TGTGCCAGCAGCGTGACAGGGCCCCCGGGGGAGACCCAGTACTTC.

The chain is built from TRBV25-1 and TRBJ2-6, with D unclear. Germline assignment: CDR1 MGHDK and CDR2 SYGVNS. The CDR3 is 15 amino acids. V gave up 3 bases and J gave up 4 bases, with 10 bases separating them. CDR3 sequence: CASSDLGQGANVLTF. For the CDR3, the DNA is TGTGCCAGCAGTGACCTAGGGCAGGGGGCCAACGTCCTGACTTTC. Supplemented by reference TRBV25-1 and TRBJ2-6, the full variable domain reads EADIYQTPRYLVIGTGKKITLECSQTMGHDKMYWYQQDPGMELHLIHYSYGVNSTEKGDLSSESTVSRIRTEHFPLTLESARPSHTSQYLCASSDLGQGANVLTFGAGSRLTVL.